These 21 T cell receptor beta chains came from one sample sequenced in a study of blood T cell repertoires in COVID-19. TCRdb keeps only in-frame clones here, not all; method: immunoSEQ multiplex PCR. The table lists roughly 360,000 clones, 87% of them singletons. The sequencing sample was made of PBMCs or T cells enriched from blood (not recorded which). The source is a man aged 25 to 45 who had recovered from COVID-19.

Concerning this clone itself: This specimen includes other DNA sequences encoding the same CDR3. The V and J genes are TRBV18 and TRBJ1-2; D remains unclear. The V end was cut by 6 bases, the J end by 1 base, with 12 bases between. The germline V gene has CDR1 KGHSH and CDR2 LQKENI. The CDR3 consists of 14 residues. CDR3 amino acids: CASSPEVLNYGYTF. CDR3 coding DNA: TGTGCCAGCTCCCCCGAGGTCCTTAACTATGGCTACACCTTC.

This clone was seen a single time. The chain links TRBV7-9 to TRBJ2-7; 12 positions match TRBD2. The germline V gene has CDR1 SEHNR and CDR2 FQNEAQ (reference sequence). This CDR3 region has 15 residues. Trimming took 5 bases from V and 4 from J; bases not matched to a gene: 6. The CDR3 DNA follows: TGTGCCAGCAGCCCCGAACTAGCGGGGGGTTACGAGCAGTACTTC. Amino acids: CASSPELAGGYEQYF.

This sequence joins TRBV7-2 and TRBJ1-1; D call uncertain. The CDR3 consists of 15 residues. Germline lookup yields CDR1 SGHTA and CDR2 FQGNSA. The germline V and J ends were trimmed by 3 bases and 1 base, with 12 bases remaining between them. The CDR3 DNA sequence: TGTGCCAGCAGCTTGTATGGAGGCTCGAACACTGAAGCTTTCTTT. This gives the protein CASSLYGGSNTEAFF.

The rearrangement joins TRBV5-4 to TRBJ1-1; 8 bases are shared with TRBD1. CDR1 and CDR2 (germline): SGHNT, YYREEE (reference sequence). V dropped 3 bases and J dropped 1; count of bases not matched to a gene: 8. The CDR3 is 16 residues long. CDR3 in amino acids: CASSSKLTGANTEAFF. For the CDR3, the DNA is TGTGCCAGCAGCTCGAAACTGACAGGGGCGAACACTGAAGCTTTCTTT.

V usage is TRBV18 and J usage is TRBJ1-5; TRBD1 aligns across 8 bases. V was clipped by 5 bases and J by 3 bases; unmatched bases: 6. Germline V lookup: CDR1 KGHSH, CDR2 LQKENI. The CDR3 has 15 residues. DNA for the CDR3: TGTGCCAGCTCAACGGGACAGGACCTCAATCAGCCCCAGCATTTT. Protein product: CASSTGQDLNQPQHF.

J is TRBJ1-5 and V is TRBV6-2 or TRBV6-3; TRBD1 matches 7 bases. Germline V lookup: CDR1 MNHEY, CDR2 SVGEGT. This CDR3 is built from 15 residues. The junction had 7 bases not matched to a gene; V was cut back by 4 bases and J by 4 bases. CDR3 region: CASSLNIQGNQPQHF. The CDR3 bases are TGTGCCAGCAGTTTGAACATACAGGGGAATCAGCCCCAGCATTTT.

The rearrangement links TRBV3-1 (or the pseudogene TRBV3-2) to TRBJ2-1; perhaps TRBD1 as D (5 bases). The V end lost 1 base, the J end lost 6 bases, and 10 bases lay between the germline ends. CDR3 length equals 14 residues. Germline CDR1 and CDR2: LGHDT and YNNKEL (reference sequence). CDR3 amino acids: CASSQVGRGNEQFF. The CDR3 coding sequence is TGTGCCAGCAGCCAAGTGGGAAGGGGCAATGAGCAGTTCTTC.

The J gene is TRBJ2-1, the V gene TRBV2; tentative D call: TRBD2 (5 bases). The germline gives CDR1 SNHLY, CDR2 FYNNEI. The CDR3 extends over 14 amino acids. Deletions cut 4 bases from V and 6 bases from J, with 13 bases between. CDR3 region: CASSGEIAANEQFF. The CDR3 nucleotides are TGTGCCAGCAGTGGGGAGATAGCAGCCAATGAGCAGTTCTTC.

The chain uses TRBV29-1 and TRBJ2-1, with D perhaps matching TRBD2 (5 bases). This CDR3 region has 15 residues. Germline CDR1 is SQVTM and CDR2 is ANQGSEA. Trimming stripped 7 bases from V and 4 bases from J, with 20 bases between. CDR3 nucleotides: TGCAGCGCCGGACCCGGAGGTGGGGTATACAATGAGCAGTTCTTC. Residues: CSAGPGGGVYNEQFF.

The chain links TRBV12-5 to TRBJ2-7, with D hard to call. The germline V gene has CDR1 LGHNT and CDR2 FRNRAP. The CDR3 has 12 amino acids. Trimming took 0 bases from V and 4 from J, leaving 4 bases between them. The CDR3 nucleotides read TGTGCTAGTGGTTTGGTACTATACGAGCAGTACTTC. Its protein is CASGLVLYEQYF. Supplemented by reference TRBV12-5 and TRBJ2-7, the full variable domain reads DARVTQTPRHKVTEMGQEVTMRCQPILGHNTVFWYRQTMMQGLELLAYFRNRAPLDDSGMPKDRFSAEMPDATLATLKIQPSEPRDSAVYFCASGLVLYEQYFGPGTRLTVT.

The chain uses TRBV7-2 and TRBJ1-5; 8 bases line up with TRBD1. Germline V CDR1 and CDR2: SGHTA, FQGNSA. The CDR3 contains 15 residues. V dropped 5 bases and J dropped 1; count of bases not matched to a gene: 4. Here the CDR3 DNA reads TGTGCCAGCAGCCGTTACAGGGGGAGCAATCAGCCCCAGCATTTT. Its translation is CASSRYRGSNQPQHF.

This clone was observed a handful of times. The CDR3 spells CASRLGGPGNTIYF. CDR3 nucleotides: TGTGCCAGCCGCCTCGGGGGGCCAGGAAACACCATATATTTT. This rearrangement joins TRBV18 to TRBJ1-3; possibly TRBD1 for D (6 bases). The V end was cut by 8 bases, the J end by 4 bases, with 15 bases between. Germline loops: CDR1 KGHSH, CDR2 LQKENI. CDR3 length: 14 amino acids.

The chain recombines TRBV3-1 (or the pseudogene TRBV3-2) with TRBJ2-3; TRBD2 aligns across 9 bases. The germline gives CDR1 LGHDT, CDR2 YNNKEL (reference sequence). The CDR3 length is 16 residues. The trim removed 7 bases at V and 5 bases at J, leaving 13 bases unmatched. In DNA, the CDR3 is TGTGCCAGCAACCACGGGCGGGGGGGCGAAAAAGATACGCAGTATTTT. Translation: CASNHGRGGEKDTQYF.

This clone was seen only once. The J gene is TRBJ1-5, the V gene TRBV19, with TRBD1 matching over 8 bases. The V segment lost 3 bases and the J segment 7 bases; nucleotides outside the gene matches: 14. Germline assignment: CDR1 LNHDA and CDR2 SQIVND (reference sequence). This CDR3 contains 17 residues. CDR3 residues: CASSMWLGQGAGQPQHF. DNA of the CDR3: TGTGCCAGTAGTATGTGGCTCGGGCAGGGGGCAGGGCAGCCCCAGCATTTT. Full variable domain (missing parts from reference TRBV19 and TRBJ1-5): DGGITQSPKYLFRKEGQNVTLSCEQNLNHDAMYWYRQDPGQGLRLIYYSQIVNDFQKGDIAEGYSVSREKKESFPLTVTSAQKNPTAFYLCASSMWLGQGAGQPQHFGDGTRLSIL.

V gene TRBV2 combines with J gene TRBJ2-1; 11 bases align to TRBD1. The germline CDR1 and CDR2 sequences are SNHLY and FYNNEI. V trimming: 7 bases; J trimming: 4 bases; junction bases outside the gene matches: 6. This CDR3 has 15 amino acids. CDR3 coding DNA: TGTGCCAGCACTACCGGGACAGGGGGGTACAATGAGCAGTTCTTC. Amino acids: CASTTGTGGYNEQFF.

The V and J genes are TRBV9 and TRBJ2-1; D gene uncertain. CDR3 length: 13 residues. Trimming removed 1 base from V and 9 bases from J, with 11 bases in between. The V gene's germline CDR1 is SGDLS and CDR2 YYNGEE. CDR3 residues: CASSVLSYGEQFF. In nucleotides, the CDR3 is TGTGCCAGCAGCGTACTATCATATGGTGAGCAGTTCTTC.

The V call is TRBV9, the J call TRBJ2-5; D is perhaps TRBD1 (6 bases). The V end lost 0 bases, the J end lost 2 bases, and 11 bases lay between the germline ends. In germline, CDR1 is SGDLS, CDR2 YYNGEE. The CDR3 is 15 amino acids. In DNA form, the CDR3 reads TGTGCCAGCAGCGTAGGAGGACAGAGACAAGAGACCCAGTACTTC. Protein product: CASSVGGQRQETQYF.

This chain joins TRBV5-1 and TRBJ1-1, with D possibly TRBD1 on 5 matching bases. The germline V gene has CDR1 SGHRS and CDR2 YFSETQ. Trimming left V 2 bases short and J 4 bases short, with 12 bases between. The length of the CDR3 is 14 residues. Written as DNA, the CDR3 is TGCGCCAGCAGCTTCGGGTCGGGGGGCACTGAAGCTTTCTTT. This codes for CASSFGSGGTEAFF.

The J gene is TRBJ1-5, the V gene TRBV30, with TRBD1 identical over 7 bases. CDR3 length: 13 residues. CDR1 is GTSNPN, CDR2 SVGIG, per germline (reference sequence). J lost 2 bases, V lost 7 bases, and 5 bases had no gene match. The CDR3: CAFRDSGNQPQHF. Here the CDR3 DNA reads TGTGCCTTCCGGGACAGTGGCAATCAGCCCCAGCATTTT.

The chain joins TRBV12-3 or TRBV12-4 to TRBJ2-7; 7 nucleotides match TRBD1. The CDR3 is made up of 13 amino acids. V lost 5 bases and J lost 5; bases outside the gene matches: 6. CDR3 amino acids: CASSPQGIDEQYF. The CDR3 region has the DNA TGTGCCAGCAGTCCACAGGGGATCGACGAGCAGTACTTC.

Only a few counts were recorded for this clone. The chain carries TRBV2 and TRBJ1-1, with D possibly being TRBD1 (5 bases). The CDR3 covers 11 residues. Trimming took off 5 bases at V and 10 bases at J, with 11 bases between the two ends. Looked up from germline, CDR1 is SNHLY and CDR2 is FYNNEI. DNA of the CDR3: TGTGCCAGCAGTTTACAGGTTGGAGCTTTCTTT. Protein product: CASSLQVGAFF.